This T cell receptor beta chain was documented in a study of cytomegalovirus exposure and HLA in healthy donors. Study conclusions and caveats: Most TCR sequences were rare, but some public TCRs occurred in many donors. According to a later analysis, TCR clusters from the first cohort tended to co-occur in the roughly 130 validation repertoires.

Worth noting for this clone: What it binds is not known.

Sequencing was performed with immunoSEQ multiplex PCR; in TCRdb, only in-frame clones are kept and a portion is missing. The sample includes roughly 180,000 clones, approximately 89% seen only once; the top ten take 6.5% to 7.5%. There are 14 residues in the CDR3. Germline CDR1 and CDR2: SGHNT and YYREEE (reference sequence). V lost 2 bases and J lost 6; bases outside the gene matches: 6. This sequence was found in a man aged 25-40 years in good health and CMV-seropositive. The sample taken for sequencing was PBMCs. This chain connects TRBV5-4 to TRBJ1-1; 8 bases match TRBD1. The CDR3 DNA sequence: TGTGCCAGCAGCTTCCAGGGGGCGAGCGCTGAAGCTTTCTTT. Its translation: CASSFQGASAEAFF.